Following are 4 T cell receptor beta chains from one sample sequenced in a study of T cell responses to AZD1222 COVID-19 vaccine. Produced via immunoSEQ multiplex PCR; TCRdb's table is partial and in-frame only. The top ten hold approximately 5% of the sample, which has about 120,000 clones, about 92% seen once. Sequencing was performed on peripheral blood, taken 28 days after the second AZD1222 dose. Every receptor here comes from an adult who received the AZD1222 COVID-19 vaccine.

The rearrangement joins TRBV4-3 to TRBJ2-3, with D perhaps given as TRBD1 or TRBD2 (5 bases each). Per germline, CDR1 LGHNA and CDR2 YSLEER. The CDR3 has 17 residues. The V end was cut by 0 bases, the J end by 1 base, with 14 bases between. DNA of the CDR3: TGCGCCAGCAGCCAAGATCCGGGGCTGCTGGGCACAGATACGCAGTATTTT. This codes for CASSQDPGLLGTDTQYF.

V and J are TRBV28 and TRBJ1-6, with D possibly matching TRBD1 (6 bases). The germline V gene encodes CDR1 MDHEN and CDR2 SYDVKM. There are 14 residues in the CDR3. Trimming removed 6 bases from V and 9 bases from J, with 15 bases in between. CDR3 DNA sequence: TGTGCCAGCAGATCCCCTGGACAGTTTTCACCCCTCCACTTT. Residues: CASRSPGQFSPLHF. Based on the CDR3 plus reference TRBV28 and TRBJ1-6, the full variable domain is DVKVTQSSRYLVKRTGEKVFLECVQDMDHENMFWYRQDPGLGLRLIYFSYDVKMKEKGDIPEGYSVSREKKERFSLILESASTNQTSMYLCASRSPGQFSPLHFGNGTRLTVT.

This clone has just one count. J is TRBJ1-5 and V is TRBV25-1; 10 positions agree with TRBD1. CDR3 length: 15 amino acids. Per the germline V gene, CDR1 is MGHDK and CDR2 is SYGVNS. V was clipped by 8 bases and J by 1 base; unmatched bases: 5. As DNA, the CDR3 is TGTGCCAGCCCCCGGACAGGGGGAAGCAATCAGCCCCAGCATTTT. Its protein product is CASPRTGGSNQPQHF.

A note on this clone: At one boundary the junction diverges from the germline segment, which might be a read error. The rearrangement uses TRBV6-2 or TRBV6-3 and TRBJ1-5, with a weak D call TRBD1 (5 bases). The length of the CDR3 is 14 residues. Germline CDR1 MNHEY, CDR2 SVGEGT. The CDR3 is CASSSAAGSGPRYF. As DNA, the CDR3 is TGTGCCAGCAGTTCTGCGGCAGGGAGCGGACCCAGGTATTTT.